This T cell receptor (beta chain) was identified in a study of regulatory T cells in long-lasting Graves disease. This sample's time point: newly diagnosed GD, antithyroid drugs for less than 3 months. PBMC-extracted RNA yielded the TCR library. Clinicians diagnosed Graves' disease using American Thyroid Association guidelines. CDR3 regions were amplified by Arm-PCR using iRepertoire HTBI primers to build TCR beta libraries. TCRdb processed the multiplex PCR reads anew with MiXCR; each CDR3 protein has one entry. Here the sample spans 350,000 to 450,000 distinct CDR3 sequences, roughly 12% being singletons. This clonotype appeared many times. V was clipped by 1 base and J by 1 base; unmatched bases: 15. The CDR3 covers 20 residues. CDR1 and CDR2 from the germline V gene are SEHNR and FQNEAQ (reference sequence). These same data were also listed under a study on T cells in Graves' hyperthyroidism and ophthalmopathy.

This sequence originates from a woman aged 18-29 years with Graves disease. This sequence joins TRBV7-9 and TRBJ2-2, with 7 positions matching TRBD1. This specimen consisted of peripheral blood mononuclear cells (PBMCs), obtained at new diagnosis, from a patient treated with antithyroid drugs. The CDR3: CASSLVVEPVGTVNTGELFF. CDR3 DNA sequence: TGTGCCAGCAGCTTAGTAGTCGAGCCCGTCGGGACAGTGAACACCGGGGAGCTGTTTTTT. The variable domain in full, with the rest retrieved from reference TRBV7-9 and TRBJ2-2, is DTGVSQNPRHKITKRGQNVTFRCDPISEHNRLYWYRQTLGQGPEFLTYFQNEAQLEKSRLLSDRFSAERPKGSFSTLEIQRTEQGDSAMYLCASSLVVEPVGTVNTGELFFGEGSRLTVL.